The source of this T cell receptor beta chain is a study of shared clonotypes between healthy human individuals. Study context: Samples came from a couple of female and a few male donors aged 18 to 49. CD4 naive and CD4 memory each took three plates per donor, while CD8 naive took two and CD8 memory one.

Looked up from germline, CDR1 is SGHRS and CDR2 is YFSETQ. CDR3 size: 17 residues. Trimming took 0 bases from V and 3 from J, leaving 15 bases between them. Sequencing used immunoSEQ multiplex PCR; TCRdb keeps in-frame clones, though not all of them. The table has roughly 2,500,000 clones, 93% seen once; the top ten hold more than 0.35%. The genes are TRBV5-1 and TRBJ1-4; D not resolved. The sample taken for sequencing was naive CD4+ T cells from PBMCs. As for subset: CD45RA+ positively selected. The receptor was isolated from a man aged 18 to 35 in good health. Some clones in this sample may be carry-over from other donors' samples. The CDR3 sequence: CASSLALGGKANEKLFF. The CDR3 DNA reads as TGCGCCAGCAGCTTGGCTCTAGGAGGTAAAGCTAATGAAAAACTGTTTTTT.